This T cell receptor beta chain was sequenced for a study of T cell responses to AZD1222 COVID-19 vaccine. The study, taken as a whole, reports: Spike-specific TCRs gained breadth and depth after people received two AZD1222 doses. Unmutated variant regions are reportedly the target of nearly half of TCRs that are spike-specific. The study found vaccine-associated CD4 TCRs spanning spike, dominant at 160-218 and 743-854. Baseline antibody screening turned up just a handful of seropositive AZD1222 recipients.

CDR3 size: 16 residues. About this clone itself: Its antigen is not known.

Libraries were prepared by immunoSEQ multiplex PCR; TCRdb keeps only in-frame clonotypes and omits some of them. The sample contains approximately 140,000 clones, around 94% of which appear only once. This TCR came from an adult in good health. The chain combines TRBV21-1 with TRBJ1-5. TRBV21-1 is labeled a pseudogene. The sample here was peripheral blood, taken on day 0 of AZD1222 vaccination. CDR3 DNA sequence: TGTGCCAGCAGCAAAGAAGATAATTACAGCGCGAGGCCCCAGCATTTT. This encodes CASSKEDNYSARPQHF.